One sample yielded the 30 T cell receptor beta chains listed below, sequenced in a study of OX40 agonist ivuxolimab in advanced cancers. Libraries were prepared by immunoSEQ multiplex PCR; TCRdb keeps only in-frame clonotypes and omits some of them. The repertoire has some 60,000 clones, around 83% of them found once; the top ten carry 3.5% to 4%. Here the sequenced sample was CD4+ or CD8+ T cells sorted from blood, taken in a trial of the OX40 agonist ivuxolimab. These receptors came from an adult with an advanced solid tumor such as melanoma, head and neck, liver or kidney cancer.

V is TRBV18 and J is TRBJ1-5; D gene uncertain. The CDR3 covers 18 residues. Per the germline V gene, CDR1 is KGHSH and CDR2 is LQKENI. V lost 5 bases to trimming and J lost 6 bases, with 26 bases between them. CDR3 sequence (DNA): TGTGCCAGCTCAGAAACCGCGCCGGGCTTTACCCTCCCTCAGCCCCAGCATTTT. Amino acid sequence: CASSETAPGFTLPQPQHF.

The genes are TRBV7-2 and TRBJ2-5; D gene unclear. The ends were cut back, 7 bases at V and 4 bases at J, with 13 bases in the middle. The CDR3 is 13 amino acids. Per germline, CDR1 SGHTA and CDR2 FQGNSA. CDR3 sequence reads: CASTFPPGETQYF. In nucleotides, the CDR3 is TGTGCCAGCACCTTCCCCCCCGGAGAGACCCAGTACTTC. Full variable domain (rest looked up from reference TRBV7-2 and TRBJ2-5): GAGVSQSPSNKVTEKGKDVELRCDPISGHTALYWYRQSLGQGLEFLIYFQGNSAPDKSGLPSDRFSAERTGGSVSTLTIQRTQQEDSAVYLCASTFPPGETQYFGPGTRLLVL.

The gene calls are TRBV6-5 and TRBJ1-4, with TRBD1 as a possible D gene (5 bases). V lost 5 bases, J lost 6 bases, and 16 bases lay in between. There are 15 residues in the CDR3. Germline lookup yields CDR1 MNHEY and CDR2 SVGAGI. CDR3 loop: CASSPRGDDYEKLFF. For the CDR3, the DNA is TGTGCCAGCAGTCCCCGCGGGGACGACTATGAAAAACTGTTTTTT.

The rearrangement uses TRBV6-4 and TRBJ2-5; 9 nucleotides line up with TRBD1. The CDR3 spans 13 residues. Germline trimming cut 5 bases from V and 5 bases from J; bases unmatched to any gene: 3. Germline loops: CDR1 MRHNA, CDR2 SNTAGT. CDR3 region: CASSRQGGETQYF. The CDR3, as DNA: TGTGCCAGCAGTCGACAGGGGGGTGAGACCCAGTACTTC.

This chain joins TRBV11-3 and TRBJ2-5; D unresolved. The CDR3 length is 16 residues. The V gene's germline CDR1 is SGHNT and CDR2 YENEEA. The ends were cut back, 3 bases at V and 3 bases at J, with 17 bases in the middle. This chain's CDR3 is CASSLKGIGPKETQYF. CDR3 in DNA: TGTGCCAGCAGCTTGAAGGGAATAGGGCCTAAAGAGACCCAGTACTTC. The full variable domain, with the rest looked up from reference TRBV11-3 and TRBJ2-5, is EAGVVQSPRYKIIEKKQPVAFWCNPISGHNTLYWYLQNLGQGPELLIRYENEEAVDDSQLPKDRFSAERLKGVDSTLKIQPAELGDSAVYLCASSLKGIGPKETQYFGPGTRLLVL.

The rearrangement joins TRBV7-9 to TRBJ1-1; TRBD1 might be the D (6 bases). CDR1 is SEHNR, CDR2 FQNEAQ, per germline (reference sequence). V was shortened by 3 bases and J by 8 bases, with 10 bases between the two germline ends. The CDR3 is 12 amino acids. CDR3 in DNA: TGTGCCAGCAGCTTGGCCCAGGGGGAAGCTTTCTTT. Amino acids: CASSLAQGEAFF.

The chain has TRBV30 and TRBJ1-2; 7 bases align to TRBD1. Germline lookup yields CDR1 GTSNPN and CDR2 SVGIG (reference sequence). The length of the CDR3 is 15 residues. V was pared by 2 bases and J by 8 bases, with 14 bases of the junction left unmatched. The CDR3 here is CAWSRPGGGTGGYTF. The CDR3 DNA follows: TGTGCCTGGAGTCGACCAGGGGGAGGAACGGGAGGCTACACCTTC. Variable domain in full (rest from reference TRBV30 and TRBJ1-2): SQTIHQWPATLVQPVGSPLSLECTVEGTSNPNLYWYRQAAGRGLQLLFYSVGIGQISSEVPQNLSASRPQDRQFILSSKKLLLSDSGFYLCAWSRPGGGTGGYTFGSGTRLTVV.

V gene TRBV10-3 combines with J gene TRBJ2-2; the match to TRBD2 covers 7 bases. The germline V gene has CDR1 ENHRY and CDR2 SYGVKD. V lost 5 bases and J lost 2; bases outside the gene matches: 8. The CDR3 extends over 16 amino acids. The CDR3 loop is CAISIFGGTNTGELFF. CDR3 in DNA: TGTGCCATCAGTATCTTCGGGGGGACCAACACCGGGGAGCTGTTTTTT.

The chain carries TRBV6-5 and TRBJ2-5; tentative D call: TRBD1 (6 bases). V was pared by 6 bases and J by 5 bases, with 13 bases between. Germline V CDR1 and CDR2: MNHEY, SVGAGI. The CDR3 extends over 13 amino acids. CDR3 sequence: CASSYRAGETQYF. CDR3 sequence (DNA): TGTGCCAGCAGCTACAGGGCTGGCGAGACCCAGTACTTC.

This chain connects TRBV7-8 to TRBJ1-2, with TRBD1 matching 11 bases. Germline loops: CDR1 SGHVS, CDR2 FQNEAQ. The V and J ends lost 5 bases and 8 bases, in that order; junction bases with no gene match: 10. The CDR3 runs 15 residues. Here the CDR3 DNA reads TGTGCCAGCAGCCCGACTGGACAGGGGGCGGGAGGCTACACCTTC. Protein product: CASSPTGQGAGGYTF.

V gene TRBV7-8 combines with J gene TRBJ2-7; maybe TRBD1 (5 bases). Looked up from germline, CDR1 is SGHVS and CDR2 is FQNEAQ. The CDR3 spans 17 residues. V lost 2 bases, J lost 5 bases, and 22 bases lay in between. CDR3 protein: CASSLWGDTPYSNEQYF. Written as DNA, the CDR3 is TGTGCCAGCAGCTTATGGGGCGACACCCCCTATTCAAACGAGCAGTACTTC.

The chain uses TRBV7-6 and TRBJ1-6; 9 bases map to TRBD1. V was pared by 5 bases and J by 8 bases, with 4 bases of the junction left unmatched. Per the germline V gene, CDR1 is SGHVS and CDR2 is FNYEAQ. The CDR3 runs to 14 residues. The DNA of the CDR3 is TGTGCCAGCAGCCCCCGACAGGGGGATTCACCCCTCCACTTT. It codes for CASSPRQGDSPLHF.

The chain uses TRBV6-5 and TRBJ1-5; D unresolved. V dropped 0 bases and J dropped 3 bases, with 6 bases sitting between them. The CDR3 spans 14 residues. Germline V gene data show CDR1 as MNHEY and CDR2 as SVGAGI. CDR3 DNA: TGTGCCAGCAGTTACTCGAGCGACAATCAGCCCCAGCATTTT. This translates into CASSYSSDNQPQHF.

CDR3 region: CASSQAETGLEQYF. CDR3 nucleotides: TGCGCCAGCAGCCAAGCGGAGACAGGGCTCGAGCAGTACTTC. The chain has TRBV4-1 and TRBJ2-7; 7 bases line up with TRBD1. Losses at the gene ends were 1 base for V and 6 bases for J; bases not matched to a gene: 6. Germline lookup yields CDR1 MGHRA and CDR2 YSYEKL. This CDR3 contains 14 residues.

The chain combines TRBV30 with TRBJ1-2; D is undetermined. The CDR3 is 10 amino acids. Germline-derived CDR1 and CDR2 are GTSNPN and SVGIG (reference sequence). Between the trimmed V and J ends, which lost 3 bases and 7 bases, there was a span of 6 bases. This CDR3 is CAWRNGGYTF. CDR3 nucleotides: TGTGCCTGGAGGAATGGTGGCTACACCTTC. Combining the CDR3 with reference TRBV30 and TRBJ1-2 gives the whole variable domain SQTIHQWPATLVQPVGSPLSLECTVEGTSNPNLYWYRQAAGRGLQLLFYSVGIGQISSEVPQNLSASRPQDRQFILSSKKLLLSDSGFYLCAWRNGGYTFGSGTRLTVV.

This sequence joins TRBV15 and TRBJ1-5; D remains ambiguous. Trimming removed 5 bases from V and 4 bases from J, with 12 bases in between. This CDR3 comprises 14 residues. Germline V CDR1 and CDR2: LNHNV, YYDKDF (reference sequence). In DNA, the CDR3 is TGTGCCACCAGCGTAGGCCAGTCGAATCAGCCCCAGCATTTT. It yields the protein CATSVGQSNQPQHF.

The CDR3 nucleotides read TGTGCCAGCAGCCAACGGACAGGTGAAGCTTTCTTT. Residues: CASSQRTGEAFF. The V and J genes are TRBV7-6 and TRBJ1-1; 7 bases are shared with TRBD1. Germline CDR1 SGHVS, CDR2 FNYEAQ. The V and J ends lost 5 bases and 7 bases, in that order; junction bases with no gene match: 4. The CDR3 has 12 amino acids. Supplemented by reference TRBV7-6 and TRBJ1-1, the full variable domain reads GAGVSQSPRYKVTKRGQDVALRCDPISGHVSLYWYRQALGQGPEFLTYFNYEAQQDKSGLPNDRFSAERPEGSISTLTIQRTEQRDSAMYRCASSQRTGEAFFGQGTRLTVV.

Concerning this clone itself: In the same sample, other DNA sequences code for this CDR3. The chain combines TRBV5-1 with TRBJ1-2; D possibly corresponds to TRBD1 (5 bases). V was cut by 4 bases and J by 4 bases, with 11 bases left in between. Germline CDR1 SGHRS, CDR2 YFSETQ. This CDR3 spans 13 amino acids. CDR3 residues: CASSPDTFYGYTF. DNA for the CDR3: TGCGCCAGCAGCCCGGACACCTTCTATGGCTACACCTTC.

The sample holds a few counts of this clone. This CDR3 is CASSLGRGVNTEAFF. The CDR3, as DNA: TGTGCCAGCAGCTTAGGTCGAGGTGTGAACACTGAAGCTTTCTTT. The rearrangement uses TRBV7-6 and TRBJ1-1; D uncertain. In germline, CDR1 is SGHVS, CDR2 FNYEAQ. This CDR3 is 15 amino acids long. Trimming removed 1 base from V and 0 bases from J, with 9 bases in between. Using reference TRBV7-6 and TRBJ1-1 for the parts outside the CDR3, the full variable domain is GAGVSQSPRYKVTKRGQDVALRCDPISGHVSLYWYRQALGQGPEFLTYFNYEAQQDKSGLPNDRFSAERPEGSISTLTIQRTEQRDSAMYRCASSLGRGVNTEAFFGQGTRLTVV.

The chain carries TRBV28 and TRBJ1-2; D may be TRBD1 (5 bases). V lost 6 bases and J 3 bases, leaving 11 bases between the germline ends. Germline values: CDR1 MDHEN, CDR2 SYDVKM. The CDR3 length is 13 residues. This CDR3 reads CASSPGPHYGYTF. The CDR3 coding sequence is TGTGCCAGCAGCCCGGGACCTCACTATGGCTACACCTTC.

This chain links TRBV11-2 with TRBJ2-5; tentative D call: TRBD2 (7 bases). The CDR3 totals 16 residues. Per germline, CDR1 SGHAT and CDR2 FQNNGV. Trimming pared 1 base from V and 4 bases from J, leaving 16 bases between. CDR3 sequence: CASSLGGGGSGETQYF. DNA for the CDR3: TGTGCCAGCAGCTTAGGAGGGGGGGGATCAGGAGAGACCCAGTACTTC. The variable domain in full, with the rest retrieved from reference TRBV11-2 and TRBJ2-5, is EAGVAQSPRYKIIEKRQSVAFWCNPISGHATLYWYQQILGQGPKLLIQFQNNGVVDDSQLPKDRFSAERLKGVDSTLKIQPAKLEDSAVYLCASSLGGGGSGETQYFGPGTRLLVL.

This chain links TRBV10-3 with TRBJ1-1; TRBD1 agrees at 7 bases. The germline V gene has CDR1 ENHRY and CDR2 SYGVKD. The ends lost 4 bases at V and 2 bases at J; junction bases unmatched: 1. This CDR3 contains 13 residues. CDR3: CAISGDSNTEAFF. The CDR3 DNA follows: TGTGCCATCAGTGGGGACAGTAACACTGAAGCTTTCTTT.

The chain employs TRBV29-1 and TRBJ1-3; the D gene is possibly TRBD1 (5 bases). This CDR3 has 15 residues. The V and J ends lost 4 bases and 0 bases respectively, with 13 bases between them. Germline CDR1 and CDR2: SQVTM and ANQGSEA. The CDR3 spells CSVVRGSSSGNTIYF. In DNA form, the CDR3 reads TGCAGCGTTGTAAGGGGATCGAGCTCTGGAAACACCATATATTTT.

The chain couples TRBV2 to TRBJ2-1, with unresolved D. The V gene lost 3 bases and the J gene lost 5 bases, with 8 bases spanning the gap. The CDR3 is 13 amino acids. The germline CDR1 and CDR2 sequences are SNHLY and FYNNEI. CDR3 loop: CASSDLRDNEQFF. For the CDR3, the DNA is TGTGCCAGCAGTGATCTCCGGGACAATGAGCAGTTCTTC.

The chain recombines TRBV6-1 with TRBJ1-3, with D tentatively TRBD1 (5 bases). The CDR3 is 16 residues long. V lost 1 base and J 8 bases, leaving 18 bases between the germline ends. Germline V lookup: CDR1 MNHNS, CDR2 SASEGT. CDR3 amino acids: CASSEERQSLGDTIYF. CDR3 bases: TGTGCCAGCAGTGAAGAACGACAGTCCCTGGGGGACACCATATATTTT.

The DNA of the CDR3 is TGTGCCACCGCCCCGGGGGGGCGAAACACTGAAGCTTTCTTT. As protein: CATAPGGRNTEAFF. V is TRBV15 and J is TRBJ1-1; perhaps TRBD1 as D (6 bases). CDR3 length: 14 residues. Germline V gene data show CDR1 as LNHNV and CDR2 as YYDKDF (reference sequence). The V end lost 8 bases, the J end lost 2 bases, and 15 bases lay between the germline ends.

This rearrangement joins TRBV6-1 to TRBJ2-7, with D possibly matching TRBD1 (5 bases). With 6 bases removed from V and 1 base from J, the gap between germline ends came to 10 bases. The CDR3 totals 13 residues. Germline V gives CDR1 MNHNS, CDR2 SASEGT. The CDR3 here is CASSKRQSYEQYF. Here the CDR3 DNA reads TGTGCCAGCAGCAAAAGACAGTCCTACGAGCAGTACTTC.

This chain links TRBV4-1 with TRBJ1-6; maybe TRBD1 (6 bases). The CDR3 contains 16 residues. Germline V gene data show CDR1 as MGHRA and CDR2 as YSYEKL. V lost 0 bases and J lost 11, with 17 bases in between. Written as DNA, the CDR3 is TGCGCCAGCAGCCAAGAAGGGGGGCTTCCGCACCCACCCCTCCACTTT. Protein: CASSQEGGLPHPPLHF.

In regard to this clone: Other DNA sequences from this sample encode an identical CDR3 as well. CDR3 residues: CASSEGSYSNQPQHF. For the CDR3, the DNA is TGTGCCAGCAGTGAGGGGTCCTATAGCAATCAGCCCCAGCATTTT. J is TRBJ1-5 and V is TRBV6-1; no reliable D call. CDR1 and CDR2 from the germline V gene are MNHNS and SASEGT. The CDR3 extends over 15 amino acids. The ends were cut back, 3 bases at V and 0 bases at J, with 9 bases in the middle.

V gene TRBV7-3 combines with J gene TRBJ2-5; TRBD1 matches 7 bases. Germline trimming cut 1 base from V and 4 bases from J; bases unmatched to any gene: 0. This CDR3 has 13 residues. Germline V gene lookup returns CDR1 SGHTA and CDR2 FQGTGA. The CDR3: CASSLNRGETQYF. The CDR3 DNA reads TGTGCCAGCAGCTTAAACAGGGGAGAGACCCAGTACTTC.